Given below is one T cell receptor (beta chain) in context. This entry belongs to a study of blood T cell repertoires in COVID-19. Across the whole study: Sites across the United States, Italy and Spain contributed samples from acute and convalescent COVID-19.

Per the study methods: Using reference gene primer amplification, nucleated cell counts were estimated. Here immunoSEQ multiplex PCR was the method, and the copy in TCRdb shows in-frame clones only, minus some. The V and J calls and clone size are taken from that table; D and trimming were inferred from the DNA. The data contain 80,000 to 100,000 clones, about 90% of them singletons. This sequence was found in a human donor with active COVID-19. The donor label of this sample is uncertain. Sequencing was done on a sample of peripheral blood.

The CDR3, as DNA: TGTGCCAGTAGTATGTTCGGGACAGGGGTTCGCAATCAGCCCCAGCATTTT. Translation gives CASSMFGTGVRNQPQHF. The chain employs TRBV19 and TRBJ1-5, with TRBD1 identical over 10 bases. The CDR3 is 17 residues long. V was pared by 3 bases and J by 2 bases, with 7 bases of the junction left unmatched. Looked up from germline, CDR1 is LNHDA and CDR2 is SQIVND (reference sequence). Complete variable domain (other parts from reference TRBV19 and TRBJ1-5): DGGITQSPKYLFRKEGQNVTLSCEQNLNHDAMYWYRQDPGQGLRLIYYSQIVNDFQKGDIAEGYSVSREKKESFPLTVTSAQKNPTAFYLCASSMFGTGVRNQPQHFGDGTRLSIL.